This T cell receptor (beta chain) emerged from a study of molecular identifiers for immune sequencing clone quantification. Study-level results: Jurkat TCR RNA spiked in from one cell reportedly remained identifiable amid around 1 million naive cells.

Each CDR3 protein is one row after TCRdb ran MiXCR on the PCR reads. Counted here are approximately 590,000 distinct CDR3 sequences, around 25% occurring once; the ten biggest clones make up about 0.84%. This clonotype was seen ten or more times. Its antigen is currently unknown. This clonotype originated in a human donor in good health. Some libraries in this study had Jurkat cell RNA spiked in. The sequenced sample consisted of naive CD8+ T cells from blood, with Jurkat cell RNA spiked in. The subset here: FACS-sorted CD8+CD4-CCR7+CD45RA+ naive T cells.

The DNA for the CDR3 is TGTGCCAGCAGCCCGATGGGGGACGATCAGCCCCAGCATTTT. It yields the protein CASSPMGDDQPQHF. The rearrangement links TRBV27 to TRBJ1-5, with a tentative D call TRBD1 (5 bases). V gave up 6 bases and J gave up 5 bases, with 14 bases separating them. CDR3 length equals 14 residues. Germline lookup yields CDR1 MNHEY and CDR2 SMNVEV (reference sequence).